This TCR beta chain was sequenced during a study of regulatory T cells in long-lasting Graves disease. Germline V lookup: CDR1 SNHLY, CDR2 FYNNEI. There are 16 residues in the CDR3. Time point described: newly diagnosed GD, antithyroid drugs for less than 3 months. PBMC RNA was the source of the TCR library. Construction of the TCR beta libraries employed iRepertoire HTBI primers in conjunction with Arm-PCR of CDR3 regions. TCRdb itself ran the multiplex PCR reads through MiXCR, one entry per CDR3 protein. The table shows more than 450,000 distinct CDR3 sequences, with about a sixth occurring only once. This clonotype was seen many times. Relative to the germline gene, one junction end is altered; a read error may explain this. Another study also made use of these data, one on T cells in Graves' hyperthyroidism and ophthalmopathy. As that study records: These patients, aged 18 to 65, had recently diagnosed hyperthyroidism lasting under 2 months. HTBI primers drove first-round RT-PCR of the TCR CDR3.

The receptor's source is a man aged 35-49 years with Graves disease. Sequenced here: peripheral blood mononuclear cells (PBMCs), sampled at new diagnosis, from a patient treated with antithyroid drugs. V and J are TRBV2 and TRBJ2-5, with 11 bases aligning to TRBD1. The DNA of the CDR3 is TGTGCCAGCAGTCTGACATCGGACAGGGGGCAAGGGACCCAGTACTTC. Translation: CASSLTSDRGQGTQYF.